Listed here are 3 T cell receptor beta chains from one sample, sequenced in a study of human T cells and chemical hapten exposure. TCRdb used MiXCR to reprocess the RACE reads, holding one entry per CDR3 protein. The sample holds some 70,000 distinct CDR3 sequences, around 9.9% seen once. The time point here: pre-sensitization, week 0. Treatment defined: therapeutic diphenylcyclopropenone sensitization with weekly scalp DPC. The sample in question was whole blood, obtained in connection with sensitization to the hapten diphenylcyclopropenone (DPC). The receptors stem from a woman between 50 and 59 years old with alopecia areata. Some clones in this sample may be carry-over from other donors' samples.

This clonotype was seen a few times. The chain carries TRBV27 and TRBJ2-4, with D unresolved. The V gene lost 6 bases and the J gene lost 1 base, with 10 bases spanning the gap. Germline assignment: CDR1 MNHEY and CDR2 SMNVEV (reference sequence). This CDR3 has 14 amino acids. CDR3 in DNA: TGTGCCAGCAGCCCCGTGAGGGCCAAAAACATTCAGTACTTC. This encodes CASSPVRAKNIQYF.

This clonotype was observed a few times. CDR3 coding DNA: TGCAGCGTGATGACAGGGCCTGATAATTCACCCCTCCACTTT. The encoded protein is CSVMTGPDNSPLHF. The rearrangement uses TRBV29-1 and TRBJ1-6; TRBD1 agrees at 7 bases. CDR3 size: 14 residues. V lost 6 bases, J lost 5 bases, and 7 bases stayed unmatched. Germline V gene lookup returns CDR1 SQVTM and CDR2 ANQGSEA.

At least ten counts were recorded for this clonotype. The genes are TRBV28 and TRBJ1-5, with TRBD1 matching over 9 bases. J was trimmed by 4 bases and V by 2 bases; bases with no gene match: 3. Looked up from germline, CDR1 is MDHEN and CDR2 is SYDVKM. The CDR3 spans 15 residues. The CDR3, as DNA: TGTGCCAGCAGTTTACGCGGACAGGGGAATCAGCCCCAGCATTTT. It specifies CASSLRGQGNQPQHF.